This T cell receptor beta chain was identified in a study of blood T cell repertoires in COVID-19. Profiling relied on immunoSEQ multiplex PCR, and the TCRdb table lists in-frame clones only, not all of them. The sample holds a few hundred thousand clones, just over 85% seen once. V gave up 5 bases and J gave up 3 bases; unmatched junction bases: 5. Germline loops: CDR1 MNHEY, CDR2 SVGEGT. This CDR3 is 14 amino acids long. This receptor was taken from a woman aged 45-59 years with acute COVID-19. The genes are TRBV6-2 or TRBV6-3 and TRBJ1-2; 8 bases match TRBD1. The sample taken for sequencing was PBMCs or T cells enriched from blood (not recorded which). CDR3 loop: CASSPQGVYYGYTF. CDR3 DNA: TGTGCCAGCAGTCCACAGGGGGTCTACTATGGCTACACCTTC.